The source of this TCR beta chain is a study of identical twins. General study findings and limits: A lower insertion count was a feature of abundant cord blood beta clonotypes, with no such feature in memory repertoires. Modeled out-of-frame TCR alpha sharing in monozygotic twins fell below observed levels. These conclusions were based on statistical analysis (cross-sectional, not following the same donors). Beta out-of-frame sequences showed weaker excess twin sharing.

This clonotype was seen many times. The antigen remains unidentified. TCRdb re-analysed the 5' RACE reads in MiXCR, keeping a single row per CDR3 protein. The repertoire holds around 280,000 distinct CDR3 sequences, with approximately 8% as singletons. Between the trimmed V and J ends, which lost 2 bases and 1 base, there was a span of 15 bases. The germline CDR1 and CDR2 sequences are SGHRS and YFSETQ. The CDR3 is made up of 16 amino acids. These same records also appear under a second study, on yellow fever vaccine responses in identical twins.

The chain joins TRBV5-1 to TRBJ2-5, with D uncertain. Sequences were obtained from memory (CD45RO+) T cells sorted from blood. This TCR was recovered from a woman between 18 and 29 years old in good health. The DNA for the CDR3 is TGCGCCAGCAGCTTAACGTATCGAGCCGTCCAAGAGACCCAGTACTTC. This sequence encodes CASSLTYRAVQETQYF.